Each of the 32 T cell receptor beta chains below was sequenced from the same sample in a study of memory CD4+ T cells and cytomegalovirus serostatus. The data were produced by immunoSEQ multiplex PCR, yet TCRdb's version contains in-frame clones alone and is incomplete. The table records just over 40,000 clones, roughly 77% of them present only once. Single viable CD3+CD4+CD8-CD45RO+ cells were sorted as the memory CD4+ T cells. The sample taken for sequencing was memory CD4+ T cells from blood. The receptors here all came from an adult in good health and CMV-seronegative.

V is TRBV28 and J is TRBJ2-7, with TRBD1 identical over 11 bases. V shed 4 bases and J 5 bases; nucleotides not matched to a gene: 4. Germline CDR1 reads MDHEN; CDR2 reads SYDVKM. There are 14 residues in the CDR3. The CDR3 region has the DNA TGTGCCAGCAGTTCAGGACAGGGGGCCAACGAGCAGTACTTC. Amino acids: CASSSGQGANEQYF.

This clone was seen more than once but under ten times. The genes are TRBV6-1 and TRBJ1-6; D ambiguous. The CDR3 runs to 14 residues. V dropped 8 bases and J dropped 0 bases, with 8 bases sitting between them. Germline CDR1 MNHNS, CDR2 SASEGT. The CDR3 here is CASVSLSYNSPLHF. The CDR3, as DNA: TGTGCCAGCGTTTCTCTCTCCTATAATTCACCCCTCCACTTT.

CDR3 region: CASISGNTIYF. The CDR3 DNA sequence: TGTGCCAGTATATCTGGAAACACCATATATTTT. The chain has TRBV19 and TRBJ1-3; D remains unclear. The germline CDR1 and CDR2 sequences are LNHDA and SQIVND (reference sequence). The V end was cut by 7 bases, the J end by 1 base, with 2 bases between. This CDR3 contains 11 residues.

The chain employs TRBV7-2 and TRBJ2-2, with TRBD2 matching over 8 bases. CDR3 size: 14 residues. The germline V gene encodes CDR1 SGHTA and CDR2 FQGNSA. V trimming: 11 bases; J trimming: 7 bases; junction bases outside the gene matches: 12. CDR3 DNA: TGTGCCGCACGACGCGGGGGGTTGAGCGGGGAGCTGTTTTTT. Translating gives CAARRGGLSGELFF.

The genes are TRBV30 and TRBJ2-7; TRBD1 matches at 7 bases. Germline CDR1 reads GTSNPN; CDR2 reads SVGIG (reference sequence). This CDR3 is 15 amino acids long. J was trimmed by 3 bases and V by 8 bases; bases with no gene match: 16. This CDR3 is CARSGKGTADYEQYF. The DNA of the CDR3 is TGTGCCAGAAGTGGAAAGGGGACAGCAGACTACGAGCAGTACTTC.

This clone was counted once. V and J are TRBV10-3 and TRBJ1-1, with D hard to call. The CDR3 spans 13 residues. Germline V gene lookup returns CDR1 ENHRY and CDR2 SYGVKD. Trimming removed 7 bases from V and 5 bases from J, with 14 bases in between. CDR3 sequence: CAITRQGYTEAFF. CDR3 sequence (DNA): TGTGCCATCACCCGACAAGGGTATACTGAAGCTTTCTTT.

In its sample, this clone was seen once. The V call is TRBV19, the J call TRBJ2-3; D is perhaps TRBD2 (6 bases). V was cut by 6 bases and J by 0 bases, with 13 bases left in between. This CDR3 has 15 residues. Germline-derived CDR1 and CDR2 are LNHDA and SQIVND (reference sequence). The CDR3 spells CASRSTGGSTDTQYF. In DNA, the CDR3 is TGTGCCAGTAGATCCACCGGGGGAAGCACAGATACGCAGTATTTT.

CDR3 coding DNA: TGTGCCAGCAGCTTAGGCCAGACCTATGGCTACACCTTC. Protein: CASSLGQTYGYTF. The chain employs TRBV7-9 and TRBJ1-2; D ambiguous. CDR3 length: 13 amino acids. V lost 1 base to trimming and J lost 4 bases, with 7 bases between them. CDR1 and CDR2 (germline): SEHNR, FQNEAQ (reference sequence).

This chain joins TRBV4-3 and TRBJ1-6; D possibly corresponds to TRBD1 (6 bases). V lost 3 bases and J 7 bases, leaving 10 bases between the germline ends. The CDR3 has 14 amino acids. Germline V gives CDR1 LGHNA, CDR2 YSLEER. DNA for the CDR3: TGCGCCAGCAGCCAGGACAGAAGGAATTCACCCCTCCACTTT. Its protein is CASSQDRRNSPLHF.

The J gene is TRBJ1-4, the V gene TRBV5-1; TRBD1 is a possible D gene (5 bases). The germline V gene has CDR1 SGHRS and CDR2 YFSETQ. CDR3 length equals 15 residues. V lost 0 bases and J 5 bases, leaving 11 bases between the germline ends. The CDR3 region is CASSLGTGRNEKLFF. As DNA, the CDR3 is TGCGCCAGCAGCTTGGGTACGGGACGAAATGAAAAACTGTTTTTT.

The chain has TRBV9 and TRBJ2-5; 7 bases line up with TRBD1. CDR3 length: 15 residues. Losses at the gene ends were 1 base for V and 5 bases for J; bases not matched to a gene: 8. The V gene's germline CDR1 is SGDLS and CDR2 YYNGEE. The CDR3 nucleotides read TGTGCCAGCAGCGTACTGGGACAGTGGGAGGAGACCCAGTACTTC. Amino acids: CASSVLGQWEETQYF.

The gene calls are TRBV5-1 and TRBJ2-1; tentatively, D is TRBD1 (6 bases). The V gene lost 4 bases and the J gene lost 10 bases, with 12 bases spanning the gap. Germline values: CDR1 SGHRS, CDR2 YFSETQ. This CDR3 is 12 amino acids long. This CDR3 is CASSPQGGEQFF. DNA for the CDR3: TGCGCCAGCAGCCCACAGGGTGGGGAGCAGTTCTTC. Combining the CDR3 with reference TRBV5-1 and TRBJ2-1 gives the whole variable domain KAGVTQTPRYLIKTRGQQVTLSCSPISGHRSVSWYQQTPGQGLQFLFEYFSETQRNKGNFPGRFSGRQFSNSRSEMNVSTLELGDSALYLCASSPQGGEQFFGPGTRLTVL.

This clone has only one observation. The conserved phenylalanine or tryptophan normally closing the CDR3 is absent here, so this likely arose from a read error. The DNA is omitted, as the CDR3 cannot be located on it reliably, and the CDR3 follows TCRdb's listing. The chain is built from TRBV18 and TRBJ1-1. From germline, CDR1 is KGHSH and CDR2 LQKENI. The CDR3 length equals 12 residues, ends included. CDR3 protein: CASSPDQGSPGV.

This rearrangement joins TRBV11-2 to TRBJ2-7, with 8 bases fitting TRBD1. The germline CDR1 and CDR2 sequences are SGHAT and FQNNGV. This CDR3 contains 13 residues. V lost 6 bases to trimming and J lost 6 bases; unmatched junction nucleotides: 7. CDR3 DNA: TGTGCCAGCAGTTCCTCACAGGGGGTCGAGCAGTACTTC. It translates to CASSSSQGVEQYF.

This chain joins TRBV7-6 and TRBJ2-5; D possibly corresponds to TRBD2 (7 bases). The CDR3 loop spans 15 amino acids. Trimming removed 4 bases from V and 4 bases from J, with 16 bases in between. Germline V gene data show CDR1 as SGHVS and CDR2 as FNYEAQ. The CDR3 DNA reads as TGTGCCAGCAGCTCGACCTCGGGGGGCCTAGAGACCCAGTACTTC. Translating gives CASSSTSGGLETQYF.

The chain recombines TRBV7-6 with TRBJ2-7; the D is unclear. Germline lookup yields CDR1 SGHVS and CDR2 FNYEAQ. Trimming left V 3 bases short and J 4 bases short, with 7 bases between. This CDR3 contains 12 residues. The CDR3 coding sequence is TGTGCCAGCAGCTTCAATACGTACGAGCAGTACTTC. This sequence encodes CASSFNTYEQYF.

The chain links TRBV11-3 to TRBJ2-2; D uncertain. CDR3 size: 15 residues. Germline V lookup: CDR1 SGHNT, CDR2 YENEEA. Trimming took 1 base from V and 3 from J, leaving 9 bases between them. In DNA form, the CDR3 reads TGTGCCAGCAGCTTAGGAGATTACGACACCGGGGAGCTGTTTTTT. Residues: CASSLGDYDTGELFF.

The V gene is TRBV11-2, the J gene TRBJ1-6; 8 nucleotides line up with TRBD1. V lost 11 bases, J lost 5 bases, and 5 bases stayed unmatched. From germline, CDR1 is SGHAT and CDR2 FQNNGV. This CDR3 is 13 amino acids long. For the CDR3, the DNA is TGTGCCGGGCAGACAGGGGATAATTCACCCCTCCACTTT. Residues: CAGQTGDNSPLHF.

This clone has only one observation. The chain has TRBV30 and TRBJ1-1; a weak D match, TRBD1 (5 bases). The V gene lost 5 bases and the J gene lost 5 bases, with 21 bases spanning the gap. Germline V lookup: CDR1 GTSNPN, CDR2 SVGIG (reference sequence). The CDR3 contains 15 residues. Here the CDR3 reads CAWAKGFGAYTEAFF. CDR3 sequence (DNA): TGTGCCTGGGCTAAAGGTTTCGGGGCATATACTGAAGCTTTCTTT.

This chain joins TRBV12-5 and TRBJ2-1, with TRBD1 matching over 7 bases. J gave up 5 bases and V 4 bases, and 5 bases lay outside the gene matches. The germline V gene has CDR1 LGHNT and CDR2 FRNRAP. The CDR3 loop spans 14 amino acids. The CDR3 here is CASGSGQPNNEQFF. In DNA form, the CDR3 reads TGTGCTAGTGGTTCGGGACAGCCTAACAATGAGCAGTTCTTC.

The chain has TRBV9 and TRBJ2-3; 10 bases match TRBD2. The germline gives CDR1 SGDLS, CDR2 YYNGEE. This CDR3 region has 16 residues. V lost 0 bases, J lost 4 bases, and 5 bases stayed unmatched. As DNA, the CDR3 is TGTGCCAGCAGCGTAGGGATAGCGGGGGGAGCAGATACGCAGTATTTT. As protein: CASSVGIAGGADTQYF.

V and J are TRBV5-1 and TRBJ1-2, with D unclear. Per the germline V gene, CDR1 is SGHRS and CDR2 is YFSETQ. V lost 0 bases and J lost 6, with 18 bases in between. This CDR3 spans 16 amino acids. The CDR3 nucleotides read TGCGCCAGCAGCTTGGGGGCGCTGGTAAGGGTGGATGGCTACACCTTC. This sequence encodes CASSLGALVRVDGYTF.

V is TRBV7-9 and J is TRBJ2-3; 11 bases agree with TRBD2. The V segment lost 5 bases and the J segment 6 bases; nucleotides outside the gene matches: 7. Per germline, CDR1 SEHNR and CDR2 FQNEAQ (reference sequence). The length of the CDR3 is 15 residues. The CDR3 coding sequence is TGTGCCAGCAGCAGGGATGGGACTAGCGGTGATACGCAGTATTTT. Encoded protein: CASSRDGTSGDTQYF.

This clone was seen only a few times. The chain joins TRBV30 to TRBJ1-2; TRBD1 might be the D (5 bases). V lost 5 bases to trimming and J lost 0 bases, with 10 bases between them. Germline V gene lookup returns CDR1 GTSNPN and CDR2 SVGIG (reference sequence). CDR3 length: 13 residues. Written as DNA, the CDR3 is TGTGCCTGGGCAAGACAGACTAACTATGGCTACACCTTC. Amino acids: CAWARQTNYGYTF. The entire variable domain, with the rest obtained from reference TRBV30 and TRBJ1-2, is as follows: SQTIHQWPATLVQPVGSPLSLECTVEGTSNPNLYWYRQAAGRGLQLLFYSVGIGQISSEVPQNLSASRPQDRQFILSSKKLLLSDSGFYLCAWARQTNYGYTFGSGTRLTVV.

This clone was detected a few times. The chain couples TRBV19 to TRBJ1-2, with 9 bases lining up with TRBD1. Germline V gene sequence: CDR1 LNHDA, CDR2 SQIVND (reference sequence). V gave up 5 bases and J gave up 4 bases; unmatched junction bases: 5. CDR3 size: 14 residues. Written as DNA, the CDR3 is TGTGCCAGTAGTCTGGACAGGGGCAGCTATGGCTACACCTTC. The encoded protein is CASSLDRGSYGYTF.

V gene TRBV7-2 combines with J gene TRBJ1-6; D is ambiguous. Germline assignment: CDR1 SGHTA and CDR2 FQGNSA. The CDR3 contains 15 residues. V lost 2 bases, J lost 7 bases, and 12 bases lay in between. CDR3 protein: CASSLSAVGNSPLHF. The CDR3, as DNA: TGTGCCAGCAGCTTATCGGCAGTGGGGAATTCACCCCTCCACTTT.

In nucleotides, the CDR3 is TGTGCCAGCAGCCGAGAGAATGAAGCTTTCTTT. Its translation: CASSRENEAFF. V gene TRBV7-9 combines with J gene TRBJ1-1; D gene uncertain. CDR1 is SEHNR and CDR2 is FQNEAQ in the germline V gene (reference sequence). The CDR3 runs 11 residues. The ends were cut back, 5 bases at V and 7 bases at J, with 8 bases in the middle.

The rearrangement links TRBV2 to TRBJ1-1; D is undetermined. V was clipped by 4 bases and J by 2 bases, with 11 bases between them. The CDR3 runs to 14 residues. The germline V gene has CDR1 SNHLY and CDR2 FYNNEI. This chain's CDR3 is CASSVEALNTEAFF. In DNA, the CDR3 is TGTGCCAGCAGTGTGGAGGCCCTAAACACTGAAGCTTTCTTT.

This chain connects TRBV7-9 to TRBJ2-3; D may be TRBD2 (6 bases). Trimming pared 10 bases from V and 4 bases from J, leaving 9 bases between. Looked up from germline, CDR1 is SEHNR and CDR2 is FQNEAQ (reference sequence). CDR3 length equals 11 residues. The CDR3 region has the DNA TGTGCCACGGGAGAGGCAGATACGCAGTATTTT. Translating gives CATGEADTQYF.

This clone has a handful of counts. The CDR3 is CASTMDNQPQHF. The CDR3 coding sequence is TGTGCCAGTACCATGGACAATCAGCCCCAGCATTTT. V usage is TRBV19 and J usage is TRBJ1-5; no firm D call. Germline lookup yields CDR1 LNHDA and CDR2 SQIVND (reference sequence). Trimming removed 7 bases from V and 3 bases from J, with 7 bases in between. The CDR3 runs 12 residues.

This sequence joins TRBV7-6 and TRBJ2-2, with 8 bases lining up with TRBD2. The ends lost 5 bases at V and 4 bases at J; junction bases unmatched: 15. The CDR3 extends over 18 amino acids. Germline assignment: CDR1 SGHVS and CDR2 FNYEAQ. The CDR3 DNA follows: TGTGCCAGCAGCAAGACTGCGGGGGGCGGAGACATCACCGGGGAGCTGTTTTTT. This codes for CASSKTAGGGDITGELFF.

A remark on this clone: This same CDR3 is encoded by further DNA sequences in the sample. The gene calls are TRBV28 and TRBJ1-2; D gene uncertain. V shed 6 bases and J shed 2 bases, with 10 bases lying between them. Germline loops: CDR1 MDHEN, CDR2 SYDVKM. The CDR3 has 13 amino acids. The chain's CDR3 is CASSLGTNYGYTF. Written as DNA, the CDR3 is TGTGCCAGCAGCCTTGGAACCAACTATGGCTACACCTTC.